Given below is one T cell receptor (beta chain) in context. This CDR3 is 14 amino acids long. Trimming took 2 bases from V and 5 from J; bases not matched to a gene: 5. Germline V gene data show CDR1 as SGHVS and CDR2 as FNYEAQ. This sample stems from a study of blood T cell repertoires in COVID-19. Original analysis: Estimates of nucleated cell counts were drawn from the amplification of reference gene primers. Here immunoSEQ multiplex PCR was the method, and the copy in TCRdb shows in-frame clones only, minus some. The V and J calls and clone size are taken from that table; D and trimming were inferred from the DNA. Among more than 50,000 clones listed, roughly 75% were seen once.

The sample comprised peripheral blood. This chain links TRBV7-6 with TRBJ2-7; 8 bases line up with TRBD1. This sequence originates from a human donor in a cohort sampled during active COVID-19. The CDR3 loop is CASSLRDRPNEQYF. The CDR3 coding sequence is TGTGCCAGCAGCTTACGGGACAGGCCCAACGAGCAGTACTTC.